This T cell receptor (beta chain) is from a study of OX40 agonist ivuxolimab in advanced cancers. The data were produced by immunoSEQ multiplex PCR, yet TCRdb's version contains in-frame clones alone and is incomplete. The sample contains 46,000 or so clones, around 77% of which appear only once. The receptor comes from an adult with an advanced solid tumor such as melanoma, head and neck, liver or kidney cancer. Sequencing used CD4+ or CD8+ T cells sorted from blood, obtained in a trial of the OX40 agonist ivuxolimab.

The CDR3 bases are TGTGCCACGACAGGGGCCTACGAGCAGTACTTC. It specifies CATTGAYEQYF. The gene calls are TRBV10-3 and TRBJ2-5; 8 nucleotides align to TRBD1. The J call is in doubt because the DNA end fits TRBJ2-7 better. The CDR3 totals 11 residues. The germline gives CDR1 ENHRY, CDR2 SYGVKD.